In its sample, the clone carrying this T cell receptor (beta chain) was seen many times. Its antigen is unidentified. TCRdb processed the 5' RACE reads anew with MiXCR; each CDR3 protein has one entry. The sample lists some 730,000 distinct CDR3 sequences, 15% to 20% occurring once. The data are from a study of identical twins. Study-level findings and limits: Cross-sectional statistical analysis was relied on for the conclusions, without the same donors being followed. Memory repertoires showed no such pattern, whereas abundant cord blood beta clonotypes carried fewer insertions.

These data also formed part of another study, on T cells expressing NK-cell markers. Turning to that study: In a handful of donors, dominant clonotypes made up about 25-60.1% of CD3+CD56-NKG2C+ cells.

The clonotype was recovered from a woman younger than 30 in good health. The sample comprised PBMCs.

This CDR3 is CASSRRWGPNSPLHF. The CDR3 DNA follows: TGTGCCAGCAGTCGACGTTGGGGGCCTAATTCACCCCTCCACTTT. The chain uses TRBV27 and TRBJ1-6, with a weak D call TRBD1 (6 bases). This CDR3 is built from 15 residues. Trimming removed 5 bases at V and 6 bases at J, with 14 bases between. Germline assignment: CDR1 MNHEY and CDR2 SMNVEV (reference sequence).